This T cell receptor (beta chain) stems from a study of identical twins. Study results and caveats: Invariant T cells like MAIT and iNKT could partly confound the zero-insertion analyses. Memory repertoires showed no such pattern, whereas abundant cord blood beta clonotypes carried fewer insertions.

CDR3 length: 16 amino acids. With 3 bases clipped from V and 6 bases from J, the junction kept 15 bases outside the gene matches. The germline V gene encodes CDR1 SQVTM and CDR2 ANQGSEA. Concerning this clonotype: Antigen specificity is unknown.

MiXCR was run by TCRdb on the 5' RACE reads, yielding one entry per CDR3 protein. The sample yields 400,000 to 550,000 distinct CDR3 sequences, approximately 15% seen once. Only healthy Caucasians were included as donors. In addition, the sample was reused for a study of yellow fever vaccine responses in identical twins.

Sequenced material: CD4+ T cells sorted from blood. The TCR comes from a woman aged 18-30 years in good health. The V gene is TRBV29-1, the J gene TRBJ2-7; 9 bases fit TRBD2. The CDR3 protein is CSVDAAPGTSLSEQYF. The CDR3 DNA follows: TGCAGCGTTGATGCGGCCCCCGGGACTAGCCTAAGCGAGCAGTACTTC.